This TCR beta chain stems from a study of T cell repertoires in cytomegalovirus infection. Study context: Signatures in public TCR beta sequences pointed to both CMV infection and matching HLA type. Study conclusions and caveats: Ex vivo responses were dominated by HLA-C-restricted CMV-specific TCR beta clonotypes.

V gave up 7 bases and J gave up 5 bases, with 14 bases separating them. There are 13 residues in the CDR3. CDR1 and CDR2 from the germline V gene are SNHLY and FYNNEI. A note on this clonotype: Its antigen is still unknown.

Using its own MiXCR run on the reads, TCRdb lists one record per CDR3 protein. This sample carries about 920,000 distinct CDR3 sequences, less than 40% of them seen once, and the ten largest clones take around 15%. The chain employs TRBV2 and TRBJ1-1; D is ambiguous. The sequencing used cultured CD8+ T cells from PBMCs, collected from culture after CMV antigen stimulation. The source of this sequence is a human donor in good health (CMV status not recorded). Some clones in this sample may be carry-over from other donors' samples. As DNA, the CDR3 is TGTGCCAGCAAACGGACGGCGGGAACTGAAGCTTTCTTT. Translated, it gives CASKRTAGTEAFF.